This TCR beta chain was captured by sequencing in a study of blood T cell repertoires in COVID-19. Original processing methods: Scientists estimated how many nucleated cells there were by amplifying reference gene primers. Sequenced by immunoSEQ multiplex PCR; TCRdb stores in-frame clones only, minus some. That table is the source of V, J and clone size, and D and trimming were worked out from the DNA. The data show a few hundred thousand clones, 75% to 90% seen once. The receptor was derived from a man younger than 45 with active or convalescent COVID-19. The specimen was peripheral blood.

The CDR3 DNA is TGTGCCAGCAGTCGCGGGACTGCCCAAGAGACCCAGTACTTC. Translated: CASSRGTAQETQYF. The J gene is TRBJ2-5, the V gene TRBV6-5; D is possibly TRBD2 (6 bases). The ends were cut back, 5 bases at V and 1 base at J, with 11 bases in the middle. CDR3 length equals 14 residues. Germline V lookup: CDR1 MNHEY, CDR2 SVGAGI.